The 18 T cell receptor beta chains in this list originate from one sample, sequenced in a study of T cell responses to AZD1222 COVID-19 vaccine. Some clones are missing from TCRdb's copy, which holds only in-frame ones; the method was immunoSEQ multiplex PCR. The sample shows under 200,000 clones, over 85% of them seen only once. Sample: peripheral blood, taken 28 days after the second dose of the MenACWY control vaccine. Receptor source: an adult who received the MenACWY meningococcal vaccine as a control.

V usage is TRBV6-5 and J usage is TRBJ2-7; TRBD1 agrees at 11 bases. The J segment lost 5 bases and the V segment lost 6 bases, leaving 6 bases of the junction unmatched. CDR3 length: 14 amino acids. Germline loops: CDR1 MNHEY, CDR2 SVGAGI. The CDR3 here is CASRAGTGGHEQYF. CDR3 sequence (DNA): TGTGCCAGCAGAGCCGGGACAGGGGGGCACGAGCAGTACTTC.

The CDR3 region has the DNA TGTGCCAGAAGCGGGACAGGGGGCCACCAGCCCCAGCATTTT. It yields the protein CARSGTGGHQPQHF. This chain uses TRBV5-3 with TRBJ1-5, with TRBD1 identical over 12 bases. TRBV5-3 is an ORF, and what it does is uncertain. J gave up 7 bases and V 4 bases, and 3 bases lay outside the gene matches. The CDR3 contains 14 residues.

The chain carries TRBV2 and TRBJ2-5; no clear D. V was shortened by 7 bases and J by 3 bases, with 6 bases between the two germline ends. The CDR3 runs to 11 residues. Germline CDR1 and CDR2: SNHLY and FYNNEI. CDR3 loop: CASIREETQYF. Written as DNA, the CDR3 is TGTGCCAGCATTAGGGAAGAGACCCAGTACTTC.

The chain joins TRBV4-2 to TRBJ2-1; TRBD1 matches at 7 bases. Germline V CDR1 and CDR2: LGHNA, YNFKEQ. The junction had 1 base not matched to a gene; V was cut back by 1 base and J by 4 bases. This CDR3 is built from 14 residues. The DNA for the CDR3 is TGTGCCAGCAGCCAAGCGGGACAGTACAATGAGCAGTTCTTC. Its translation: CASSQAGQYNEQFF.

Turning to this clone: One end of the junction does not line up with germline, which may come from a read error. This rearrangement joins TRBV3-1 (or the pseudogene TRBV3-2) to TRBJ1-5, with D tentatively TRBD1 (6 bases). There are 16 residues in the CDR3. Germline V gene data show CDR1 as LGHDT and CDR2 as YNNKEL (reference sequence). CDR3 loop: CARSQGGGGGNQPQHF. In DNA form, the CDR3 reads TGTGCCCGCAGCCAAGGGGGGGGAGGGGGCAATCAGCCCCAGCATTTT.

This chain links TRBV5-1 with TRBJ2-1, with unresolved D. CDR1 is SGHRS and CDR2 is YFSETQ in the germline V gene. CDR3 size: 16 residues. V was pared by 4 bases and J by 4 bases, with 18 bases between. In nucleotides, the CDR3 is TGCGCCAGCAGCATAGCCGGGCAAAGGGTTTACAATGAGCAGTTCTTC. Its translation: CASSIAGQRVYNEQFF.

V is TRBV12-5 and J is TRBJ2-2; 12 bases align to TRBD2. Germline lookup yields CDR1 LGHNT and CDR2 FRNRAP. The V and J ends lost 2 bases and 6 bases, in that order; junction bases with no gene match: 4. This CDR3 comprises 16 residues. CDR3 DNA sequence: TGTGCTAGTGGTTTGACGACTAGCGGGAGTTCCGGGGAGCTGTTTTTT. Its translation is CASGLTTSGSSGELFF.

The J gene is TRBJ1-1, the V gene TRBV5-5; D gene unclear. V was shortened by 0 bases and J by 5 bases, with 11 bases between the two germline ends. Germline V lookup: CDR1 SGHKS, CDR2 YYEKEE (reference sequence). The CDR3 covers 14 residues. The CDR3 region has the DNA TGTGCCAGCAGCTTGGCCTTCCGAGCGACTGAAGCTTTCTTT. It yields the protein CASSLAFRATEAFF.

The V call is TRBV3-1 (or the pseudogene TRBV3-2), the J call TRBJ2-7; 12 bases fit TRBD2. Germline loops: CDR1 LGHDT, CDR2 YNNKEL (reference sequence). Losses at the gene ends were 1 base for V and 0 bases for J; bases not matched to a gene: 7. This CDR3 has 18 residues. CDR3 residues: CASSQAGLAGGSSYEQYF. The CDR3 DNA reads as TGTGCCAGCAGCCAAGCTGGGCTAGCGGGAGGGAGCTCCTACGAGCAGTACTTC.

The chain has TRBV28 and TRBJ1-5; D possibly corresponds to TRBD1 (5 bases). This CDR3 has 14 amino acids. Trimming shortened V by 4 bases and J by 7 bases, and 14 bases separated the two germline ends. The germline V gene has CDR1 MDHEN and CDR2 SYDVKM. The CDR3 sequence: CASSWVGRDQPQHF. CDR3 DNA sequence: TGTGCCAGCAGTTGGGTGGGTCGGGACCAGCCCCAGCATTTT.

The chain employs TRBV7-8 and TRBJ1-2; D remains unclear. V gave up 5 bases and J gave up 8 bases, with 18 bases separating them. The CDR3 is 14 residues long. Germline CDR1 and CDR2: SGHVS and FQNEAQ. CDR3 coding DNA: TGTGCCAGCAGCCCGGCGGAAAGGGTGCGGGGCTACACCTTC. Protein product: CASSPAERVRGYTF.

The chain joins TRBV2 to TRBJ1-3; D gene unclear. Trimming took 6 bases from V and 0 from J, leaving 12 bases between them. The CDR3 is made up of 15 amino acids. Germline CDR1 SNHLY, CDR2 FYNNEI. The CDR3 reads CASRTLISSGNTIYF. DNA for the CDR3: TGTGCCAGCAGAACCCTAATCAGCTCTGGAAACACCATATATTTT.

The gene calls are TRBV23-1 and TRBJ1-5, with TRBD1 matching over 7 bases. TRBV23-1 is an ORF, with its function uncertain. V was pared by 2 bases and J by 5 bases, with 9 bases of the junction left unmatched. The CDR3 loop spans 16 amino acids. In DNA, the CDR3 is TGCGCCAGCAGTCAAAACCCGGACAGGACCCATCAGCCCCAGCATTTT. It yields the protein CASSQNPDRTHQPQHF.

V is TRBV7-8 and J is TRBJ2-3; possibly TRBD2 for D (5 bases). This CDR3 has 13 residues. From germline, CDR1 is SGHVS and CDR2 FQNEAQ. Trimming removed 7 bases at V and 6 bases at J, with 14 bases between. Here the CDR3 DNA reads TGTGCCAGCACCCGACTAAACGTGGATACGCAGTATTTT. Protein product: CASTRLNVDTQYF.

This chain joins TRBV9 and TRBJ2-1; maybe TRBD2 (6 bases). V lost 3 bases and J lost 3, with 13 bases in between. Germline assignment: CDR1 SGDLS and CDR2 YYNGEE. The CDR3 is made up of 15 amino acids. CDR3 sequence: CASSAGEALYNEQFF. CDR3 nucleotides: TGTGCCAGCAGCGCCGGGGAGGCTCTCTACAATGAGCAGTTCTTC.

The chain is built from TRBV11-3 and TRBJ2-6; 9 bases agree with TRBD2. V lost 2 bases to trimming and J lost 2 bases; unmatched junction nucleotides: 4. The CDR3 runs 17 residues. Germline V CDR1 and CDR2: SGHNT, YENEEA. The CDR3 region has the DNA TGTGCCAGCAGCTTAATTGTAGCGGGAGCTGGGGCCAACGTCCTGACTTTC. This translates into CASSLIVAGAGANVLTF.

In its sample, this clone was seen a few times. The CDR3 sequence is CASSSSSRQRTDTQYF. CDR3 nucleotide sequence: TGTGCCAGCAGTTCCTCGAGCCGACAGCGCACAGATACGCAGTATTTT. The gene calls are TRBV21-1 and TRBJ2-3; the tabulated D call, TRBD1, remains unverified against the DNA. TRBV21-1 is marked as a pseudogene. This CDR3 comprises 16 residues.

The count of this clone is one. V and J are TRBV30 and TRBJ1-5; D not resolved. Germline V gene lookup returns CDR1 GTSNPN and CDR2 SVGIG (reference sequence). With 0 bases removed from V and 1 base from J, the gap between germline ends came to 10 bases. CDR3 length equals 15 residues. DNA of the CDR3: TGTGCCTGGAGTGTACAGTGGGGAAGCAATCAGCCCCAGCATTTT. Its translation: CAWSVQWGSNQPQHF.